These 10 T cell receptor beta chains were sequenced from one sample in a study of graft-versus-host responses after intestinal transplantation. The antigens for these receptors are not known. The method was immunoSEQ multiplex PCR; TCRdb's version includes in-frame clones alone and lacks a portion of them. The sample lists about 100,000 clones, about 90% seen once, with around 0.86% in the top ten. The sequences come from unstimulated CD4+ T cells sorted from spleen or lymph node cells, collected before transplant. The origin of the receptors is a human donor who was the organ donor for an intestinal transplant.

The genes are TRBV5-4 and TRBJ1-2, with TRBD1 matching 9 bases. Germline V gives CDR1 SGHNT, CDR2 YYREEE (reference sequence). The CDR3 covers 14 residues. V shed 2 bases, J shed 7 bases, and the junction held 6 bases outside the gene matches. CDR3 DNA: TGTGCCAGCAGCTTCCGGGACAGGGTGGGTGGCTACACCTTC. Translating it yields CASSFRDRVGGYTF.

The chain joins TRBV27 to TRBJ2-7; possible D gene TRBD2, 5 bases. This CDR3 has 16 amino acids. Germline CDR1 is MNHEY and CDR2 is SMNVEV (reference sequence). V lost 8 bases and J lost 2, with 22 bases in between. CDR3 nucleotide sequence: TGTGCCAGCCGAACCCTCCATGATCCGACTACCTACGAGCAGTACTTC. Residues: CASRTLHDPTTYEQYF.

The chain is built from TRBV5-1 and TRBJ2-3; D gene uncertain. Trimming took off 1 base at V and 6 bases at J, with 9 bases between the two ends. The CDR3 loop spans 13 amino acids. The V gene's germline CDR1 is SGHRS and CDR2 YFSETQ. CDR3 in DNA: TGCGCCAGCAGCTTGAGTAACTCGGATACGCAGTATTTT. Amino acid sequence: CASSLSNSDTQYF.

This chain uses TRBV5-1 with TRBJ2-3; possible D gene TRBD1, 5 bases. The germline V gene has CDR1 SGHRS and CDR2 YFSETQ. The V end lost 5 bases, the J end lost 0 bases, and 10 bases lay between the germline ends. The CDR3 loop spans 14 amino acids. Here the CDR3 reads CASSHDSSTDTQYF. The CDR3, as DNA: TGCGCCAGCAGTCACGACAGTAGCACAGATACGCAGTATTTT.

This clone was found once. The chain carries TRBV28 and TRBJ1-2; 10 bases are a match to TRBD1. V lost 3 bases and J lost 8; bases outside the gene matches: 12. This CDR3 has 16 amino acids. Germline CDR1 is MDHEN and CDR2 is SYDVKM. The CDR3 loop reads CASSFPRTGGVGGYTF. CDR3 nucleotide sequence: TGTGCCAGCAGTTTTCCACGGACAGGGGGAGTCGGCGGCTACACCTTC.

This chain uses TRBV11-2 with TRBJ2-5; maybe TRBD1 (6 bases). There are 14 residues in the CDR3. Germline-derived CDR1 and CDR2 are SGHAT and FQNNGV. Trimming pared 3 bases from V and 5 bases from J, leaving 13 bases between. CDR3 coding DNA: TGTGCCAGCAGCTTCTCGGGGCAGGGGGAGACCCAGTACTTC. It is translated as CASSFSGQGETQYF.

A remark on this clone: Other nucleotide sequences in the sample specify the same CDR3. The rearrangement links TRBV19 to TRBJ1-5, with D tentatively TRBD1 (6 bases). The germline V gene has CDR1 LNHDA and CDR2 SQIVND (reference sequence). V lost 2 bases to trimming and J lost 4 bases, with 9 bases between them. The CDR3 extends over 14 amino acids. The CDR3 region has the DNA TGTGCCAGTAGTATACTCAGGGGTAATCAGCCCCAGCATTTT. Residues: CASSILRGNQPQHF.

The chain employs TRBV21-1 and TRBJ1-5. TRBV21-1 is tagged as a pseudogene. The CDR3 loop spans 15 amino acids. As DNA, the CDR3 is TGTGCCAGCAGCAAAGAGAATAGAAGGGCCCAGCCCCAGCATTTT. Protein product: CASSKENRRAQPQHF.

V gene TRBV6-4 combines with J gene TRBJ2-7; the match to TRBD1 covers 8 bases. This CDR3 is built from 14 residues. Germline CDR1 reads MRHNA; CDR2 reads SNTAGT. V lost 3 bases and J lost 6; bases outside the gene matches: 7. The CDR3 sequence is CASSEGQGAVEQYF. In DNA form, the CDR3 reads TGTGCCAGCAGTGAGGGGCAGGGGGCGGTCGAGCAGTACTTC.

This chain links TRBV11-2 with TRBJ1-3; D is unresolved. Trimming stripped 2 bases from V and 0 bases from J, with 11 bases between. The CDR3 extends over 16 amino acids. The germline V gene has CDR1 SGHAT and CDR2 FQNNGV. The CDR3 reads CASSLPGRGSGNTIYF. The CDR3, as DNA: TGTGCCAGCAGCTTACCCGGACGGGGCTCTGGAAACACCATATATTTT.